This T cell receptor (beta chain) appears in the sequencing data of a study of blood T cell repertoires in COVID-19. Germline V gene data show CDR1 as ENHRY and CDR2 as SYGVKD. The V and J ends lost 6 bases and 0 bases, in that order; junction bases with no gene match: 0. This CDR3 contains 15 residues. The method was immunoSEQ multiplex PCR; TCRdb's version includes in-frame clones alone and lacks a portion of them. Of more than 150,000 clones in the sample, more than 70% were seen once. The TCR sequence derives from an elderly woman with active or convalescent COVID-19. Sequencing input: peripheral blood. The chain is built from TRBV10-3 and TRBJ2-5; 14 bases are a match to TRBD2. Written as DNA, the CDR3 is TGTGCCATCAGGACTAGCGGGGGGGACCAAGAGACCCAGTACTTC. This translates into CAIRTSGGDQETQYF.